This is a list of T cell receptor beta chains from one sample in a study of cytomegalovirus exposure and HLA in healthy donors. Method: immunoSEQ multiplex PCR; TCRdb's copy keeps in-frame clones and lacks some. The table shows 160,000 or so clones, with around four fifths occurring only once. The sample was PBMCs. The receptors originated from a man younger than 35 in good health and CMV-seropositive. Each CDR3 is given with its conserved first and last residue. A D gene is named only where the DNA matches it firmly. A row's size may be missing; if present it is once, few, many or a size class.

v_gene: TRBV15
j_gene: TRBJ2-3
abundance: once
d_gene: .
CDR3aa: CATSRDRAFPDTQYF
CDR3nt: TGTGCCACCAGCAGAGATCGAGCGTTTCCAGATACGCAGTATTTT

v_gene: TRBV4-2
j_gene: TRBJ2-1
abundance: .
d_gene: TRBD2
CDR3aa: CASSQESLAVDNEQFF
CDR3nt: TGTGCCAGCAGCCAAGAGTCGCTAGCGGTAGACAATGAGCAGTTCTTC

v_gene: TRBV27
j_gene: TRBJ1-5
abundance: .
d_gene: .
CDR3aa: CASSLADNQPQHF
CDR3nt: TGTGCCAGCAGTTTGGCGGACAATCAGCCCCAGCATTTT

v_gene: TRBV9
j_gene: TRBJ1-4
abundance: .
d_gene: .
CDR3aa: CASSVGHSNEKLFF
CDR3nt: TGTGCCAGCAGCGTAGGACATAGTAATGAAAAACTGTTTTTT

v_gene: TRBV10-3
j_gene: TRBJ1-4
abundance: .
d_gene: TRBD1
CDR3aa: CAISESGGGKKLFF
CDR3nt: TGTGCCATCAGTGAGTCAGGGGGCGGGAAAAAACTGTTTTTT

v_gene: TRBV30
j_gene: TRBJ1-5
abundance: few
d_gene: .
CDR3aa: CAWSVQGNQPQHF
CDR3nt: TGTGCCTGGAGTGTACAGGGCAATCAGCCCCAGCATTTT

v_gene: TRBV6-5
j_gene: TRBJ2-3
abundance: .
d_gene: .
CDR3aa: CASSEEATDTQYF
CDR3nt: TGTGCCAGCAGTGAGGAGGCCACAGATACGCAGTATTTT

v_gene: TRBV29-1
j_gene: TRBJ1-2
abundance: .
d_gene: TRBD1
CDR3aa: CSVGPGQGVYGYTF
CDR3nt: TGCAGCGTGGGCCCGGGACAGGGCGTCTATGGCTACACCTTC

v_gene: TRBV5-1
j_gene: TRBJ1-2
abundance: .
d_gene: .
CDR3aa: CASSTFQGEHGYTF
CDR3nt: TGCGCCAGCAGCACCTTCCAGGGCGAGCATGGCTACACCTTC

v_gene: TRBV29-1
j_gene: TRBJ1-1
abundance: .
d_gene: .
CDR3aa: CSVSSGNMNTEAFF
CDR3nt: TGCAGCGTAAGCTCAGGGAACATGAACACTGAAGCTTTCTTT

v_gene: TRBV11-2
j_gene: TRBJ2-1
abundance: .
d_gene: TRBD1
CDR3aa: CASSGTGGARGGLWNEQFF
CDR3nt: TGTGCCAGCAGCGGAACAGGGGGCGCGCGGGGAGGTCTATGGAATGAGCAGTTCTTC

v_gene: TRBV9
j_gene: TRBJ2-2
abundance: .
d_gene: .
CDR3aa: CASSVVAGPGELFF
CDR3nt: TGTGCCAGCAGCGTAGTCGCAGGGCCCGGGGAGCTGTTTTTT

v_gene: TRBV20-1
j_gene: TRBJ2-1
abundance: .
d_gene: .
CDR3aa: CSATDYEQFF
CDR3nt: TGCAGTGCTACGGACTATGAGCAGTTCTTC

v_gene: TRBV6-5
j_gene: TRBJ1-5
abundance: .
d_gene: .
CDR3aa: CASSEGINQPQHF
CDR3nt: TGTGCCAGCAGTGAGGGAATCAATCAGCCCCAGCATTTT

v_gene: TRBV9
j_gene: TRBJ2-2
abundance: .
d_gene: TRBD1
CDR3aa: CASSVTGENTGELFF
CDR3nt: TGTGCCAGCAGCGTCACAGGGGAGAACACCGGGGAGCTGTTTTTT

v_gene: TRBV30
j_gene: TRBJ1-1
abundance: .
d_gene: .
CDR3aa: CAWGLGGGTEAFF
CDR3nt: TGTGCCTGGGGTCTTGGCGGTGGCACTGAAGCTTTCTTT

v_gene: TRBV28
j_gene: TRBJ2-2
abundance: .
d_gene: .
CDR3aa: CASSARGFGELFF
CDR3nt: TGTGCCAGCAGTGCCCGGGGATTCGGGGAGCTGTTTTTT

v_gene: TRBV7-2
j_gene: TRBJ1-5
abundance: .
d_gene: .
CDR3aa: CASSLSRGGRNQPQHF
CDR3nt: TGTGCCAGCAGCTTAAGTCGCGGGGGGAGGAATCAGCCCCAGCATTTT

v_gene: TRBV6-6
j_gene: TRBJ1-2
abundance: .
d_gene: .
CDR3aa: CASSYRGSNYGYTF
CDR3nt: TGTGCCAGCAGTTACAGGGGATCTAACTATGGCTACACCTTC

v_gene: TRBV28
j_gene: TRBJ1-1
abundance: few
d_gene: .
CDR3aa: CASSSTARGEAFF
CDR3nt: TGTGCCAGCAGCTCGACGGCCCGAGGGGAAGCTTTCTTT

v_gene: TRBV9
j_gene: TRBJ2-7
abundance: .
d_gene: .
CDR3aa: CASSVDRLPYEQYF
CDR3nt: TGTGCCAGCAGCGTAGACAGACTACCCTACGAGCAGTACTTC

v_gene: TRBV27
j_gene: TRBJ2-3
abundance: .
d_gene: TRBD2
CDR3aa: CASSASGRAPTDTQYF
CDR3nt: TGTGCCAGCAGTGCTAGCGGGAGGGCTCCCACAGATACGCAGTATTTT

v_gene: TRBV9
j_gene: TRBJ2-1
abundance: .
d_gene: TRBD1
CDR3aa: CASSEGDSQPEFF
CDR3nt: TGTGCCAGCAGCGAGGGGGACAGCCAACCCGAGTTCTTC